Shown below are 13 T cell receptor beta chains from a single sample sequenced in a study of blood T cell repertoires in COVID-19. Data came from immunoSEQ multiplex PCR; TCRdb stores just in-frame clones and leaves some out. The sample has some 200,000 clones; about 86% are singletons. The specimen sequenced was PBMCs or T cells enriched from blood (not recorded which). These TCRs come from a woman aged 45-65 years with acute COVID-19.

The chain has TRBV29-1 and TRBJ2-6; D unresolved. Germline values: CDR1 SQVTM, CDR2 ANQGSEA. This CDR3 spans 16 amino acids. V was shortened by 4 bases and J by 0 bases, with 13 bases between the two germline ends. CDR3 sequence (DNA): TGCAGCGTTGTAGAGTTGATCAGCTCTGGGGCCAACGTCCTGACTTTC. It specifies CSVVELISSGANVLTF.

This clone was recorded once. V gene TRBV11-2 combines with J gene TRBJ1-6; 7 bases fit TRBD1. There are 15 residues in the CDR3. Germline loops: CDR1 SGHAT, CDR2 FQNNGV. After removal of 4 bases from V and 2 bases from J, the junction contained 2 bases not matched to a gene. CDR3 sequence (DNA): TGTGCCAGCAGCTCGGGGACAGCCTATAATTCACCCCTCCACTTT. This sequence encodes CASSSGTAYNSPLHF.

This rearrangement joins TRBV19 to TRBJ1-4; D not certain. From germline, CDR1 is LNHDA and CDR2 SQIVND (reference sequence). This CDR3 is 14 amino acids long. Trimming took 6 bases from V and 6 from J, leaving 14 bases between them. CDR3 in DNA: TGTGCCAGTAGCCTGAGGCTGCGAGATGAAAAACTGTTTTTT. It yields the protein CASSLRLRDEKLFF.

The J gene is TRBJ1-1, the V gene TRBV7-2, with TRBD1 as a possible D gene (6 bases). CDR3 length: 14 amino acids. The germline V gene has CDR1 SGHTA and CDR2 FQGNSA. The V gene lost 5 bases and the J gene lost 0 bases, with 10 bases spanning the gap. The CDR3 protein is CASSAQGVNTEAFF. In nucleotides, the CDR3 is TGTGCCAGCAGCGCACAGGGTGTGAACACTGAAGCTTTCTTT.

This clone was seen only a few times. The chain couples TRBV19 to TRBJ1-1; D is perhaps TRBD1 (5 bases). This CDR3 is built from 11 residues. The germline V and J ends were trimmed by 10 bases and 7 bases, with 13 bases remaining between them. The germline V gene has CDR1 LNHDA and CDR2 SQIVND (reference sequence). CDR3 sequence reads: CATKGRGEAFF. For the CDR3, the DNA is TGTGCCACTAAGGGGAGGGGTGAAGCTTTCTTT.

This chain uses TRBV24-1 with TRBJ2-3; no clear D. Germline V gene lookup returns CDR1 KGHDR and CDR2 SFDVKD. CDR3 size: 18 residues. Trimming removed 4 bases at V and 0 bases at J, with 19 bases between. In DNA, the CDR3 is TGTGCCACCAGTGACCAACGCGGCAGTTCCCTTAGCACAGATACGCAGTATTTT. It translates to CATSDQRGSSLSTDTQYF.

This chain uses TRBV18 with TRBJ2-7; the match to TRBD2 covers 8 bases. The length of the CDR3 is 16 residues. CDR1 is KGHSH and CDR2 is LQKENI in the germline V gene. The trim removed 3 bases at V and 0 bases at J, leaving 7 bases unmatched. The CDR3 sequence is CASSPGREGSSYEQYF. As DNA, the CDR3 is TGTGCCAGCTCACCCGGACGGGAGGGCAGCTCCTACGAGCAGTACTTC.

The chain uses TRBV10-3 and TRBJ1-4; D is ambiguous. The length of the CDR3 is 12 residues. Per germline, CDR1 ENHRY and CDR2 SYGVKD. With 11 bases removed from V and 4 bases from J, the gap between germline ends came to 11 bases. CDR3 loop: CASGGGNEKLFF. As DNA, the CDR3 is TGTGCCTCCGGTGGAGGTAATGAAAAACTGTTTTTT.

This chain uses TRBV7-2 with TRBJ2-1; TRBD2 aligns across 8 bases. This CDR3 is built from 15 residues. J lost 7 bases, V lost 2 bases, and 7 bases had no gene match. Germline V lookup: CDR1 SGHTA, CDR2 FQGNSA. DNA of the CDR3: TGTGCCAGCAGCTTATCGGCGGGGGGTTTGAATGAGCAGTTCTTC. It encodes CASSLSAGGLNEQFF.

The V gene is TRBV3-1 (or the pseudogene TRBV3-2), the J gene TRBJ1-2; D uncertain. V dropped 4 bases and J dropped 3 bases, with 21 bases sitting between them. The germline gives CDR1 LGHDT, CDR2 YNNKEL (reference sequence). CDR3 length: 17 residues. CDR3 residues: CASSPYGRGGFDYGYTF. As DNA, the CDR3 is TGTGCCAGCAGCCCGTATGGGCGGGGAGGGTTCGACTATGGCTACACCTTC.

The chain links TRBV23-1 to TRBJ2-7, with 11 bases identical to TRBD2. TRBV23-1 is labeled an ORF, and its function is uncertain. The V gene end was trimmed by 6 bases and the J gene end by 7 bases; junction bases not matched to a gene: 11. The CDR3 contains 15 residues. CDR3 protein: CASSRLSGGAWEQYF. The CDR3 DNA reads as TGCGCCAGCAGCCGACTTAGCGGGGGGGCCTGGGAGCAGTACTTC.

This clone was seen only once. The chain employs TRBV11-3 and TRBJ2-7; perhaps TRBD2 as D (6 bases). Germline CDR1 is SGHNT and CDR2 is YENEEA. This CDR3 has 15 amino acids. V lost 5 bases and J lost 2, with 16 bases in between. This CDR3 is CASSPGYTGAYEQYF. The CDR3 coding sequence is TGTGCCAGCAGCCCGGGTTACACGGGAGCCTACGAGCAGTACTTC.

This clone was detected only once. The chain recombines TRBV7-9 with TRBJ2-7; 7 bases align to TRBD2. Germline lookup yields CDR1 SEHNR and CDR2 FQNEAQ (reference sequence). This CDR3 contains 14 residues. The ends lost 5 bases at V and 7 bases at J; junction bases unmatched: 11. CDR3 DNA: TGTGCCAGCAGCGACTATGTAGCGGGTAGAGAGCAGTACTTC. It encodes CASSDYVAGREQYF. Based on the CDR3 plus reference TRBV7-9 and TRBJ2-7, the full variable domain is DTGVSQNPRHKITKRGQNVTFRCDPISEHNRLYWYRQTLGQGPEFLTYFQNEAQLEKSRLLSDRFSAERPKGSFSTLEIQRTEQGDSAMYLCASSDYVAGREQYFGPGTRLTVT.